A selection of T cell receptor beta chains follows, all from one sample in a study of blood T cell repertoires in COVID-19. Clones were read by immunoSEQ multiplex PCR, and TCRdb kept only the in-frame ones, dropping some. Of over 120,000 clones listed, more than 75% are singletons. Material: peripheral blood. Receptors were obtained from a man aged 45-60 years who had recovered from COVID-19. Both conserved end residues are part of each CDR3. The D gene is left open where the match is weak. Some rows mark clone size as missing; the rest say once, few, many or name a class of expanded clone.

CDR3 DNA: TGTGCCAGTAGTATCTCTACGGGGTTAGAGCAGTACTTC; CDR3 protein: CASSISTGLEQYF; J gene: TRBJ2-7; CDR3 length: 13; D gene: -; clone size: -; V gene: TRBV19
CDR3 DNA: TGCGCCAGCAGCCATGGTCCGGTAGCGGGGGGACCAGATACGCAGTATTTT; CDR3 protein: CASSHGPVAGGPDTQYF; J gene: TRBJ2-3; CDR3 length: 17; D gene: TRBD2; clone size: -; V gene: TRBV4-3
CDR3 DNA: TGTGCCAGTAACAACAGGGGGCGCGACTATGGCTACACCTTC; CDR3 protein: CASNNRGRDYGYTF; J gene: TRBJ1-2; CDR3 length: 14; D gene: TRBD1; clone size: -; V gene: TRBV19
CDR3 DNA: TGCGCCAGCAGCCAAACCACCGGGGCAACTAATGAAAAACTGTTTTTT; CDR3 protein: CASSQTTGATNEKLFF; J gene: TRBJ1-4; CDR3 length: 16; D gene: -; clone size: -; V gene: TRBV4-3
CDR3 DNA: TGTGCCAGCAGCTTGGGACAGCTATACTACGAGCAGTACTTC; CDR3 protein: CASSLGQLYYEQYF; J gene: TRBJ2-7; CDR3 length: 14; D gene: -; clone size: -; V gene: TRBV5-5
CDR3 DNA: TGTGCCAGCAGCAAAGGACAGGGTGGCTCACCCCTCCACTTT; CDR3 protein: CASSKGQGGSPLHF; J gene: TRBJ1-6; CDR3 length: 14; D gene: TRBD1; clone size: -; V gene: TRBV13
CDR3 DNA: TGTGCCAGCAGTTACTCGAGTCAGGGGACCTACGAGCAGTACTTC; CDR3 protein: CASSYSSQGTYEQYF; J gene: TRBJ2-7; CDR3 length: 15; D gene: -; clone size: once; V gene: TRBV6-2/TRBV6-3
CDR3 DNA: TGCAGTGCTAGTCCAGGAGGGGGGGTCGGAAACACCATATATTTT; CDR3 protein: CSASPGGGVGNTIYF; J gene: TRBJ1-3; CDR3 length: 15; D gene: -; clone size: -; V gene: TRBV20-1
CDR3 DNA: TGTGCCAGCAGCTTATTTGCAACAGGGGCGAACACTGAAGCTTTCTTT; CDR3 protein: CASSLFATGANTEAFF; J gene: TRBJ1-1; CDR3 length: 16; D gene: TRBD1; clone size: -; V gene: TRBV7-2
CDR3 DNA: TGCGCCAGCAGCTTGGTGGGACAGGGGGCGGTCGATGAGCAGTTCTTC; CDR3 protein: CASSLVGQGAVDEQFF; J gene: TRBJ2-1; CDR3 length: 16; D gene: TRBD1; clone size: -; V gene: TRBV5-1
CDR3 DNA: TGCGCCAGCAGCCAAGGACAGGGCGGCGGAATTAATGAAAAACTGTTTTTT; CDR3 protein: CASSQGQGGGINEKLFF; J gene: TRBJ1-4; CDR3 length: 17; D gene: TRBD1; clone size: -; V gene: TRBV4-1
CDR3 DNA: TGCAGCGGACAGGACCTACAAGAGACCCAGTACTTC; CDR3 protein: CSGQDLQETQYF; J gene: TRBJ2-5; CDR3 length: 12; D gene: -; clone size: -; V gene: TRBV29-1
CDR3 DNA: TGCGCCAGCAGCCAAGAGGGGCAGGATGGGTGGAACACCGGGGAGCTGTTTTTT; CDR3 protein: CASSQEGQDGWNTGELFF; J gene: TRBJ2-2; CDR3 length: 18; D gene: -; clone size: -; V gene: TRBV4-1